The 4 T cell receptor beta chains in this list originate from one sample, sequenced in a study of early T cells in non-severe SARS-CoV-2 infection. MiXCR was run by TCRdb on the 5' RACE reads, yielding one entry per CDR3 protein. The table includes 30,000 to 35,000 distinct CDR3 sequences, less than 8.5% detected once. The source material was whole blood. The source is an adult who was a healthcare worker with PCR-confirmed SARS-CoV-2 infection or an uninfected control (not recorded which).

This clonotype was detected many times. The chain carries TRBV7-9 and TRBJ2-4; maybe TRBD1 (5 bases). The V end lost 1 base, the J end lost 9 bases, and 13 bases lay between the germline ends. The CDR3 spans 14 residues. Germline assignment: CDR1 SEHNR and CDR2 FQNEAQ (reference sequence). The CDR3 loop reads CASSLGVGDPIQYF. The CDR3 region has the DNA TGTGCCAGCAGCTTAGGTGTAGGGGATCCCATTCAGTACTTC.

This clonotype qualifies as medium-sized. V and J are TRBV18 and TRBJ1-5; 8 bases fit TRBD1. V shed 3 bases and J 3 bases; nucleotides not matched to a gene: 1. This CDR3 is built from 14 residues. In germline, CDR1 is KGHSH, CDR2 LQKENI. The CDR3: CASSPTGDNQPQHF. CDR3 DNA sequence: TGTGCCAGCTCACCGACAGGGGACAATCAGCCCCAGCATTTT.

The chain employs TRBV24-1 and TRBJ2-3, with D unresolved. Germline V gene data show CDR1 as KGHDR and CDR2 as SFDVKD. The ends were cut back, 4 bases at V and 0 bases at J, with 10 bases in the middle. CDR3 length: 15 amino acids. The CDR3 DNA reads TGTGCCACCAGTGACCCCGCCGACAGCACAGATACGCAGTATTTT. Translated: CATSDPADSTDTQYF.

This clonotype has ten or more counts. The rearrangement links TRBV7-2 to TRBJ2-1; no firm D call. This CDR3 contains 11 residues. Trimming cost V 5 bases and J 10 bases, with 9 bases left between them. Germline V gene sequence: CDR1 SGHTA, CDR2 FQGNSA. CDR3 sequence reads: CASSPIGEQFF. The CDR3 bases are TGTGCCAGCAGCCCCATAGGGGAGCAGTTCTTC.